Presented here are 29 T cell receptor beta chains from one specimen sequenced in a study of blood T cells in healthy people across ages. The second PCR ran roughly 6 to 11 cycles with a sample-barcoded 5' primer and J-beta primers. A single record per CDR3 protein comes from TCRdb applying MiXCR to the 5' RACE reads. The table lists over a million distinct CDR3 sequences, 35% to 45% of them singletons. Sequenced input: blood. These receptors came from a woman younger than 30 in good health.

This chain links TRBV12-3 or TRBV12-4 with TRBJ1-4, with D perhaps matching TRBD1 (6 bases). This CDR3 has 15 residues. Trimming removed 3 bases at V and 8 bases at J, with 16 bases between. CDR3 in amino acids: CASSFSGGREEKLFF. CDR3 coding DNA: TGTGCCAGCAGTTTCTCGGGGGGGCGCGAAGAAAAACTGTTTTTT.

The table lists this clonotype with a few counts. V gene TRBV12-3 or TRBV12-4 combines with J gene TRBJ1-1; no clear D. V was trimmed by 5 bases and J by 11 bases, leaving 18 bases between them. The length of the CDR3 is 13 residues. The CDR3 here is CASSGQVRSSAFF. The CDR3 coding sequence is TGTGCCAGCAGTGGGCAGGTCCGGTCGTCGGCTTTCTTT.

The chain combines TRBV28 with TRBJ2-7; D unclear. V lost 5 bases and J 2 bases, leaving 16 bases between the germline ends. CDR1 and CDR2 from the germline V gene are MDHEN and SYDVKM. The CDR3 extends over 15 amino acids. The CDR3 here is CASSPSTSSTYEQYF. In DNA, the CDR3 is TGTGCCAGCAGTCCTTCCACATCCTCCACCTACGAGCAGTACTTC.

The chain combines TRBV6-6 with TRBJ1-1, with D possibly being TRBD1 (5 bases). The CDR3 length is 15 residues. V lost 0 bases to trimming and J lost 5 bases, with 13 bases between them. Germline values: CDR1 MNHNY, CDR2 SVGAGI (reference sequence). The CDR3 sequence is CASSYSSREGTEAFF. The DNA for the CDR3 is TGTGCCAGCAGTTACTCGAGCAGGGAGGGGACTGAAGCTTTCTTT.

This CDR3 is CASSSGGSRDLNIQYF. The CDR3 DNA reads TGCGCCAGCAGCTCCGGGGGGAGCAGGGACTTAAACATTCAGTACTTC. The gene calls are TRBV5-1 and TRBJ2-4; 7 bases line up with TRBD2. The germline CDR1 and CDR2 sequences are SGHRS and YFSETQ. There are 16 residues in the CDR3. V shed 3 bases, J shed 6 bases, and the junction held 12 bases outside the gene matches.

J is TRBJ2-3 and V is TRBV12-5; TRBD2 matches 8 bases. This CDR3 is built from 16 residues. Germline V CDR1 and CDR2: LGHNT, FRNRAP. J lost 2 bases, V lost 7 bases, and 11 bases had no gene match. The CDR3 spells CASVYRSGRATDTQYF. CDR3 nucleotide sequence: TGTGCTAGTGTTTACCGAAGCGGGAGAGCCACAGATACGCAGTATTTT.

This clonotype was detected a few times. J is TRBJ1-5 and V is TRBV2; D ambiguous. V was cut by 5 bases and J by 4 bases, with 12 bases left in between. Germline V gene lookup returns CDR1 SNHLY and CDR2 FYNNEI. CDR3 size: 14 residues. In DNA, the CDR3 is TGTGCCAGCAGTCTGGGAACTACAAATCAGCCCCAGCATTTT. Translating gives CASSLGTTNQPQHF.

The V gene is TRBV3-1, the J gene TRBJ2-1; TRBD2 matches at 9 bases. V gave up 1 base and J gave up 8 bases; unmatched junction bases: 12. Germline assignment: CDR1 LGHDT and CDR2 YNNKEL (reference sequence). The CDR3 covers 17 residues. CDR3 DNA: TGTGCCAGCAGCCAAGTGCTGGTTCTAGCGGGATTTGATGAGCAGTTCTTC. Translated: CASSQVLVLAGFDEQFF.

In DNA, the CDR3 is TGCAGTGCTAGAATCTCCGATCTACGGTCAAGGGTCAGCACTGAAGCTTTCTTT. Its protein product is CSARISDLRSRVSTEAFF. The chain is built from TRBV20-1 and TRBJ1-1; D is unclear. The CDR3 is made up of 18 amino acids. V lost 2 bases and J lost 4, with 26 bases in between. Per the germline V gene, CDR1 is DFQATT and CDR2 is SNEGSKA (reference sequence).

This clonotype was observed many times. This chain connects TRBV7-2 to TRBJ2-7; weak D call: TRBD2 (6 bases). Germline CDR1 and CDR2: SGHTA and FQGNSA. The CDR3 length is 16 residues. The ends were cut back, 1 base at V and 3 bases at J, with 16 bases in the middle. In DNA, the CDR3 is TGTGCCAGCAGCTTAGGGGGGTGGGGGGAGAACTACGAGCAGTACTTC. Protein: CASSLGGWGENYEQYF. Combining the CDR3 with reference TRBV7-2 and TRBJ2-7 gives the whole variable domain GAGVSQSPSNKVTEKGKDVELRCDPISGHTALYWYRQSLGQGLEFLIYFQGNSAPDKSGLPSDRFSAERTGGSVSTLTIQRTQQEDSAVYLCASSLGGWGENYEQYFGPGTRLTVT.

The CDR3 coding sequence is TGTGCCAGCAGGCCTATACAGGGGGCAGAGGTCTATACGCAGTATTTT. This translates into CASRPIQGAEVYTQYF. The chain couples TRBV6-1 to TRBJ2-3; 9 nucleotides agree with TRBD1. Trimming removed 6 bases from V and 7 bases from J; junction bases left unmatched: 14. CDR1 is MNHNS and CDR2 is SASEGT in the germline V gene. CDR3 size: 16 residues.

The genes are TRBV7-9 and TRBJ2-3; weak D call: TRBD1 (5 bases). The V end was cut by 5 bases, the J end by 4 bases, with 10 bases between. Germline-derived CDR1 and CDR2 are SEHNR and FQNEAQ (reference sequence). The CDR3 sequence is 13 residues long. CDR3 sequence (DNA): TGTGCCAGCAGCGGGGCATGGTCAGATACGCAGTATTTT. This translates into CASSGAWSDTQYF.

In DNA, the CDR3 is TGTGCCAGCAGCTTCTATTTAGAGACCCAGTACTTC. Protein sequence: CASSFYLETQYF. This sequence joins TRBV7-2 and TRBJ2-5; no clear D gene. Trimming removed 3 bases from V and 4 bases from J, with 6 bases in between. Germline V gene data show CDR1 as SGHTA and CDR2 as FQGNSA. This CDR3 has 12 amino acids.

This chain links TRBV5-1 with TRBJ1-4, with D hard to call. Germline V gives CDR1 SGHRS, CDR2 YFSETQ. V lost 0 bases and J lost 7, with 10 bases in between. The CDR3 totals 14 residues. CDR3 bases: TGCGCCAGCAGCTTGGAAGGTCGGGGTGAAAAACTGTTTTTT. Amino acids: CASSLEGRGEKLFF.

The CDR3 region has the DNA TGTGCCAGCGGATTTTACGGGGGGGTTGCCTACGAGCAGTACTTC. Translated, it gives CASGFYGGVAYEQYF. V gene TRBV11-2 combines with J gene TRBJ2-7, with 8 bases lining up with TRBD2. J was trimmed by 2 bases and V by 8 bases; bases with no gene match: 11. The CDR3 is 15 amino acids. Germline V gene sequence: CDR1 SGHAT, CDR2 FQNNGV.

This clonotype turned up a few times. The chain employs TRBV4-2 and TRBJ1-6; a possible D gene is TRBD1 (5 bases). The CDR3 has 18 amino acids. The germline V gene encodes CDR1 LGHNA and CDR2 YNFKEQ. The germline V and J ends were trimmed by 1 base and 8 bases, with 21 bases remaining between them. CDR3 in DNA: TGTGCCAGCAGCCAAGGAATGGTGGCAGTCCAAGGGGATTCACCCCTCCACTTT. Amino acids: CASSQGMVAVQGDSPLHF.

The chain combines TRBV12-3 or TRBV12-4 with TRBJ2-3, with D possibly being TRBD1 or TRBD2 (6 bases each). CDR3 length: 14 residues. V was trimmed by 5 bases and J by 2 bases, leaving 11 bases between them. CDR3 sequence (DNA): TGTGCCAGCAGTGAGGGGGGAGACACAGATACGCAGTATTTT. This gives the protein CASSEGGDTDTQYF.

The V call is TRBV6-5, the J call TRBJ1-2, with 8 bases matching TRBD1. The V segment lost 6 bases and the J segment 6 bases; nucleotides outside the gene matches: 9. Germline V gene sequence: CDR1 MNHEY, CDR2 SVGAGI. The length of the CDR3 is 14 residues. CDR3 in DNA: TGTGCCAGCAGCCCCTTCGGACAGGGCAATGGCTACACCTTC. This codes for CASSPFGQGNGYTF.

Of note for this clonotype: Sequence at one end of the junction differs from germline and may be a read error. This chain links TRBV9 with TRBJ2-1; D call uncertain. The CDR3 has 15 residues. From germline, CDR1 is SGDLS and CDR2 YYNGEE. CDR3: CACSVVSSPYNEQFF. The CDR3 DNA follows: TGTGCCTGCAGCGTAGTGAGCTCCCCCTACAATGAGCAGTTCTTC.

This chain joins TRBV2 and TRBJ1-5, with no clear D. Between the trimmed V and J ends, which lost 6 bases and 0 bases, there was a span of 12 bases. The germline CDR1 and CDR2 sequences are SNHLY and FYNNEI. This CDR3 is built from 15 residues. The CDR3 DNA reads TGTGCCAGCAGAGAGGACGGGCCTAGCAATCAGCCCCAGCATTTT. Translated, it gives CASREDGPSNQPQHF.

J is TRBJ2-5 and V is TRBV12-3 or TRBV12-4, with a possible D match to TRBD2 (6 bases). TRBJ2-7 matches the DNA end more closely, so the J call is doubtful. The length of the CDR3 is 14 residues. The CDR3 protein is CASRRGGSSGEQYF. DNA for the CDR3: TGTGCCAGCAGACGGGGCGGCAGTAGCGGCGAGCAGTACTTC.

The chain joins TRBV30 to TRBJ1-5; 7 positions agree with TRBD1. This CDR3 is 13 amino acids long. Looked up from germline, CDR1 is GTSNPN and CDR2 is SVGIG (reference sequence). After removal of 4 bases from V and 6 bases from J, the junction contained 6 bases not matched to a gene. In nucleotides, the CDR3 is TGTGCCTGGAACAAACAGGGGAGTCAGCCCCAGCATTTT. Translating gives CAWNKQGSQPQHF.

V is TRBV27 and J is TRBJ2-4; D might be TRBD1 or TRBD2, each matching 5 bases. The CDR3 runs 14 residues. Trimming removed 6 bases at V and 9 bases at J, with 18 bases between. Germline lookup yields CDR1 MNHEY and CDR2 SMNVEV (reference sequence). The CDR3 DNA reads TGTGCCAGCAGCCCCACCGGGACCAGATCCATTCAGTACTTC. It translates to CASSPTGTRSIQYF.

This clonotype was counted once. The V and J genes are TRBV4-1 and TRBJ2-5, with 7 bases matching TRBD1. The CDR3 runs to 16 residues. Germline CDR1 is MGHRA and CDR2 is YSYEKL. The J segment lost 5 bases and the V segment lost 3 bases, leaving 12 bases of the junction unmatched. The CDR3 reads CASSHPYTGAGETQYF. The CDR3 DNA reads TGCGCCAGCAGCCACCCCTATACAGGGGCCGGGGAGACCCAGTACTTC.

The CDR3 DNA sequence: TGTGCCAGCAGCTTACTAGCGGGGGGGCCCCGGGAGCAGTTCTTC. This codes for CASSLLAGGPREQFF. The V gene is TRBV11-2, the J gene TRBJ2-1, with 12 bases identical to TRBD2. The V and J ends lost 2 bases and 10 bases, in that order; junction bases with no gene match: 6. The CDR3 is 15 residues long. Germline assignment: CDR1 SGHAT and CDR2 FQNNGV.

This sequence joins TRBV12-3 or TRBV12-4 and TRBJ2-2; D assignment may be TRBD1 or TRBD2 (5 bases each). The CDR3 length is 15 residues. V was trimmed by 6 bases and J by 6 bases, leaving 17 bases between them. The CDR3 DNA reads TGTGCCAGCAGCCCCCAGCAACGAGGGGCCGGGGAGCTGTTTTTT. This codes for CASSPQQRGAGELFF.

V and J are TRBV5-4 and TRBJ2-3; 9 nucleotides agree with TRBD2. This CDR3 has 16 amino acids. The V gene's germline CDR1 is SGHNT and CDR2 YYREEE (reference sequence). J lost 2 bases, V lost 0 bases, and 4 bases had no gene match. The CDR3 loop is CASSLALAGLTDTQYF. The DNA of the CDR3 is TGTGCCAGCAGCTTGGCTCTAGCGGGGCTCACAGATACGCAGTATTTT.

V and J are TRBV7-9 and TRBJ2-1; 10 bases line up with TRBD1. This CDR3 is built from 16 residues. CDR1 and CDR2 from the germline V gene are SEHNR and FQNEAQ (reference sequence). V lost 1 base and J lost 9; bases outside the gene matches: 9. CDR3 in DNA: TGTGCCAGCAGCTTAGGTAATGGACAGGGGGTCGGTGAGCAGTTCTTC. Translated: CASSLGNGQGVGEQFF.

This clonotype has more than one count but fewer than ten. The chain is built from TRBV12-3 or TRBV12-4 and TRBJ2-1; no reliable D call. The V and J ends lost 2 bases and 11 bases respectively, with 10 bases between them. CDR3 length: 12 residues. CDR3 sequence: CASSLLWWKQFF. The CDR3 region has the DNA TGTGCCAGCAGTTTACTCTGGTGGAAGCAGTTCTTC.